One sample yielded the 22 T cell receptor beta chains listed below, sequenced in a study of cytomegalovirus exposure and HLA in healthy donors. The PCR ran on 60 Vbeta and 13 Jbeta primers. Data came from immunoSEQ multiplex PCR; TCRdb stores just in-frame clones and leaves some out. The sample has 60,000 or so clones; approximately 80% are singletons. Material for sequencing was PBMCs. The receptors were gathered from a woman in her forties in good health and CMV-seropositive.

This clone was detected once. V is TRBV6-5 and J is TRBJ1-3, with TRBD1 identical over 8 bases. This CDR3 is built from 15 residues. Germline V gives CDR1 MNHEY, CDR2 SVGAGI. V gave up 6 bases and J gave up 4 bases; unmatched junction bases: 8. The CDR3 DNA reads TGTGCCAGCAGCGCTCGGACAGGGTTAGGAAACACCATATATTTT. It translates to CASSARTGLGNTIYF.

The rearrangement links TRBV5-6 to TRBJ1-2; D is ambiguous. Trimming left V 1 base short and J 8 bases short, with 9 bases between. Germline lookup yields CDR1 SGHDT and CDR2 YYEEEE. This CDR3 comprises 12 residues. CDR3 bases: TGTGCCAGCAGCTTGCCTGCGGGGGGCTACACCTTC. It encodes CASSLPAGGYTF. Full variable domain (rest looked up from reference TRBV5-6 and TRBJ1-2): DAGVTQSPTHLIKTRGQQVTLRCSPKSGHDTVSWYQQALGQGPQFIFQYYEEEERQRGNFPDRFSGHQFPNYSSELNVNALLLGDSALYLCASSLPAGGYTFGSGTRLTVV.

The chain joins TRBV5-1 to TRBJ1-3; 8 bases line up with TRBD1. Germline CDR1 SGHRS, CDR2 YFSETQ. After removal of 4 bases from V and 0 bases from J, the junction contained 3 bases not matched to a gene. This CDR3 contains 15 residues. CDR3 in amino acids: CASSAGTGSGNTIYF. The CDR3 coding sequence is TGCGCCAGCAGCGCCGGGACAGGCTCTGGAAACACCATATATTTT.

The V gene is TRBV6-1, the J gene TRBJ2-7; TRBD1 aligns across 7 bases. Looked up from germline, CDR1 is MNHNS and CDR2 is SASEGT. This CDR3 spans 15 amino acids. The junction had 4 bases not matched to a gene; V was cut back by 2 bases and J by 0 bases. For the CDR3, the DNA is TGTGCCAGCAGTGAAACAGGGGCCTTCTCCTACGAGCAGTACTTC. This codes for CASSETGAFSYEQYF.

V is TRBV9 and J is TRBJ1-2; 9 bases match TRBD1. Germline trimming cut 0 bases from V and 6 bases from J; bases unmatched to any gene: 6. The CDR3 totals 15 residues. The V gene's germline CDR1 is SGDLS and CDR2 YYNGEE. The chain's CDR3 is CASSVDPDRGHGYTF. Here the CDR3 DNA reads TGTGCCAGCAGCGTAGACCCGGACAGGGGTCATGGCTACACCTTC.

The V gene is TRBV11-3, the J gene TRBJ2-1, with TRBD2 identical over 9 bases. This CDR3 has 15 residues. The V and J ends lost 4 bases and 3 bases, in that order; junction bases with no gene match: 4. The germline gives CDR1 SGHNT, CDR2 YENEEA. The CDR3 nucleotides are TGTGCCAGCAGCTCAAGGACTAGCGACTACAATGAGCAGTTCTTC. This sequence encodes CASSSRTSDYNEQFF.

The chain's CDR3 is CASRDRTTNEKLFF. For the CDR3, the DNA is TGTGCCAGCAGGGACAGGACCACTAATGAAAAACTGTTTTTT. V is TRBV6-1 and J is TRBJ1-4; 7 bases map to TRBD1. The CDR3 is 14 residues long. V lost 6 bases to trimming and J lost 2 bases; unmatched junction nucleotides: 3. Germline lookup yields CDR1 MNHNS and CDR2 SASEGT.

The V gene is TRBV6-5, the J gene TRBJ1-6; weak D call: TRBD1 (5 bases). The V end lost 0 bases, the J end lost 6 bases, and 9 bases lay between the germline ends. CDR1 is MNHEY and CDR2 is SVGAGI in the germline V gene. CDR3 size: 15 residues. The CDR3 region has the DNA TGTGCCAGCAGTTACTCAGTAGGGGTTAATTCACCCCTCCACTTT. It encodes CASSYSVGVNSPLHF.

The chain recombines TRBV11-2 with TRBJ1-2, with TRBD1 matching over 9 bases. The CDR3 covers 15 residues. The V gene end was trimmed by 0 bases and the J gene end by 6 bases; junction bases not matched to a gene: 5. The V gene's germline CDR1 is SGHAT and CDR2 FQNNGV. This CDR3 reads CASSLDWTGVNGYTF. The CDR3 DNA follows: TGTGCCAGCAGCTTAGATTGGACAGGGGTAAATGGCTACACCTTC.

The CDR3 bases are TGTGCCAGCTCACCACCGAAGGGGAGGGATGAAAAACTGTTTTTT. It translates to CASSPPKGRDEKLFF. This rearrangement joins TRBV18 to TRBJ1-4; a possible D gene is TRBD1 (5 bases). CDR3 size: 15 residues. Germline CDR1 reads KGHSH; CDR2 reads LQKENI. Trimming pared 0 bases from V and 6 bases from J, leaving 11 bases between. Full variable domain (missing parts from reference TRBV18 and TRBJ1-4): NAGVMQNPRHLVRRRGQEARLRCSPMKGHSHVYWYRQLPEEGLKFMVYLQKENIIDESGMPKERFSAEFPKEGPSILRIQQVVRGDSAAYFCASSPPKGRDEKLFFGSGTQLSVL.

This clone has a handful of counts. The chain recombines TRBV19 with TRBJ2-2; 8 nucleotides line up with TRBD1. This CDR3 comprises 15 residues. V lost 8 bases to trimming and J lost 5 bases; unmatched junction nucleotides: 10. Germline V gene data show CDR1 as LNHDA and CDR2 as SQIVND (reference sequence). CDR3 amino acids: CASSLRQGRTGELFF. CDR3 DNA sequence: TGTGCCAGTTCCCTTCGACAGGGGAGAACCGGGGAGCTGTTTTTT.

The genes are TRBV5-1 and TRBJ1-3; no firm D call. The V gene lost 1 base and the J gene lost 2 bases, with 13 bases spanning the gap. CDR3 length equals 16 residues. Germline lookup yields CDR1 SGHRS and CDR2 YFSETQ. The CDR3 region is CASSLFSSQTGNTIYF. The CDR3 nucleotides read TGCGCCAGCAGCTTGTTCTCCAGTCAAACTGGAAACACCATATATTTT. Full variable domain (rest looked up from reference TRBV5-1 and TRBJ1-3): KAGVTQTPRYLIKTRGQQVTLSCSPISGHRSVSWYQQTPGQGLQFLFEYFSETQRNKGNFPGRFSGRQFSNSRSEMNVSTLELGDSALYLCASSLFSSQTGNTIYFGEGSWLTVV.

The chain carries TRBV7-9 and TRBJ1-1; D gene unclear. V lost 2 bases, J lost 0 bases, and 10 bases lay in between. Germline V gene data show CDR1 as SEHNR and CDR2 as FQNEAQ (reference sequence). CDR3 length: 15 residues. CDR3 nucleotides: TGTGCCAGCAGCTTAATCGAAACTCTGAACACTGAAGCTTTCTTT. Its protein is CASSLIETLNTEAFF.

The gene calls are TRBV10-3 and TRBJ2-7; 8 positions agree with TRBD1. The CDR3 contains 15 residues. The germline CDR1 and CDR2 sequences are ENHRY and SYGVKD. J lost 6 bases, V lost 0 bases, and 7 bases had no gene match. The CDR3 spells CAISESSRGQSEQYF. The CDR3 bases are TGTGCCATCAGTGAGTCCAGCAGGGGGCAAAGCGAGCAGTACTTC.

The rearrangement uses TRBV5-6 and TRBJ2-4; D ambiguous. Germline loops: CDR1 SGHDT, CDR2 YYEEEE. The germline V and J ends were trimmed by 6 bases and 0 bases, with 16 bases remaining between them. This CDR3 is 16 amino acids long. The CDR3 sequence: CASTPRMIAAKNIQYF. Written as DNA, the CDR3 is TGTGCCAGCACCCCTAGGATGATTGCAGCCAAAAACATTCAGTACTTC.

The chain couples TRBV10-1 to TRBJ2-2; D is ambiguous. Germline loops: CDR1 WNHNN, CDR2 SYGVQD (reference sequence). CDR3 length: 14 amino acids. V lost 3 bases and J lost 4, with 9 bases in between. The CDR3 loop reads CASSDPGSTGELFF. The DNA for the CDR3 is TGCGCCAGCAGTGATCCAGGTTCCACCGGGGAGCTGTTTTTT.

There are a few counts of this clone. CDR3 residues: CASSSVKAGQFF. For the CDR3, the DNA is TGTGCCAGCAGCTCGGTGAAGGCAGGGCAGTTCTTC. V gene TRBV27 combines with J gene TRBJ2-1; no definite D call. Trimming pared 6 bases from V and 12 bases from J, leaving 15 bases between. Germline V lookup: CDR1 MNHEY, CDR2 SMNVEV (reference sequence). CDR3 length: 12 amino acids.

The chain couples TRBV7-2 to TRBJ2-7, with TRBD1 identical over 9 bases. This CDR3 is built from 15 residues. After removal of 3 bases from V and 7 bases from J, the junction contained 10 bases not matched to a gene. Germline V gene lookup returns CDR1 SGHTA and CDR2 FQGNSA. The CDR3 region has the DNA TGTGCCAGCAGCTTGGGGACAGGGAACCCGGGGGAGCAGTACTTC. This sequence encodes CASSLGTGNPGEQYF.

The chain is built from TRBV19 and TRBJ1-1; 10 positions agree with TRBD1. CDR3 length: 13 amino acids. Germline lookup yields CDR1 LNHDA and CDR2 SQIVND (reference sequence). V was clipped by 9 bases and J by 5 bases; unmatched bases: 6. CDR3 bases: TGTGCCAGCCGGGACAGGGGTGAAACTGAAGCTTTCTTT. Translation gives CASRDRGETEAFF.

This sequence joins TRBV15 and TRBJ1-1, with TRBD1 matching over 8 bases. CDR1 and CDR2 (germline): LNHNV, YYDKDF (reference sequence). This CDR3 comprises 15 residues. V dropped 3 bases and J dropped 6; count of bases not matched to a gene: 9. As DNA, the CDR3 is TGTGCCACCAGCAGGGACAGGGAGATAAACGCTGAAGCTTTCTTT. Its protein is CATSRDREINAEAFF.

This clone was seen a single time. The CDR3 nucleotides read TGTGCCAGCAGTTTATCGGCAATCTCTGGAAACACCATATATTTT. Its protein is CASSLSAISGNTIYF. This rearrangement joins TRBV27 to TRBJ1-3; unclear D gene. Trimming took off 0 bases at V and 0 bases at J, with 6 bases between the two ends. The CDR3 has 15 amino acids. Germline loops: CDR1 MNHEY, CDR2 SMNVEV (reference sequence).

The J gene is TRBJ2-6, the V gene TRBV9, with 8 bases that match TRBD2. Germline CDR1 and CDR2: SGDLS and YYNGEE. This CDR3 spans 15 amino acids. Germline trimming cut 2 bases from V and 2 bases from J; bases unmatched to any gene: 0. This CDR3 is CASSVGRAGANVLTF. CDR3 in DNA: TGTGCCAGCAGCGTCGGGAGGGCTGGGGCCAACGTCCTGACTTTC.